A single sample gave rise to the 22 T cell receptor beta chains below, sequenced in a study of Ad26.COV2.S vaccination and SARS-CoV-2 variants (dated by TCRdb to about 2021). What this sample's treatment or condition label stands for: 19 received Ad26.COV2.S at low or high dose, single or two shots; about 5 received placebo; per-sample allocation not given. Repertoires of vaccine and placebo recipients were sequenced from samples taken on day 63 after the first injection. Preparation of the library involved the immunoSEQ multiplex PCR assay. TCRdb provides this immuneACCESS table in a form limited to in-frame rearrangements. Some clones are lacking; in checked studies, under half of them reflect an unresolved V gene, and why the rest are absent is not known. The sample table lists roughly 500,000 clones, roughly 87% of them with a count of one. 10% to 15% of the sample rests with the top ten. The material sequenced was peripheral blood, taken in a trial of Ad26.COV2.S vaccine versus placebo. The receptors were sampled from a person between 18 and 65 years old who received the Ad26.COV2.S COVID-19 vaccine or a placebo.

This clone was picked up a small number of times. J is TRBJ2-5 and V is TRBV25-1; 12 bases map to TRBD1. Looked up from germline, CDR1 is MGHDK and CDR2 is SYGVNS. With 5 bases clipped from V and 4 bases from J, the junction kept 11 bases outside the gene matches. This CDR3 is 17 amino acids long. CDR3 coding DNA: TGTGCCAGCAGTCCGAACTCGGGACAGGGGGCACGAGAGACCCAGTACTTC. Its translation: CASSPNSGQGARETQYF.

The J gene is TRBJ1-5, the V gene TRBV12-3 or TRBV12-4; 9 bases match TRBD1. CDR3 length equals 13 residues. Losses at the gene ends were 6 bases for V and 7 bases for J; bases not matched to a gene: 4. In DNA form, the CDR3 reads TGTGCCAGCAGGGACAGGGGTCGACAGCCCCAGCATTTT. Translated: CASRDRGRQPQHF.

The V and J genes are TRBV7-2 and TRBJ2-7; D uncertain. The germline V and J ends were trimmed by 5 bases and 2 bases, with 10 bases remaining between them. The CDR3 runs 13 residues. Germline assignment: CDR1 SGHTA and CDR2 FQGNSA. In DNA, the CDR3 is TGTGCCAGCAGCCCGACGTTCCCCTACGAGCAGTACTTC. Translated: CASSPTFPYEQYF. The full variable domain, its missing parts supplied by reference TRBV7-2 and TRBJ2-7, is GAGVSQSPSNKVTEKGKDVELRCDPISGHTALYWYRQSLGQGLEFLIYFQGNSAPDKSGLPSDRFSAERTGGSVSTLTIQRTQQEDSAVYLCASSPTFPYEQYFGPGTRLTVT.

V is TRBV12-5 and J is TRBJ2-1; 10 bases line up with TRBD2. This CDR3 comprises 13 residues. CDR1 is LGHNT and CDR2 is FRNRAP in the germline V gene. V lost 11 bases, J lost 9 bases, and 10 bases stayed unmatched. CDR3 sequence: CASGLAGVGEQFF. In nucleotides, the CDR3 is TGTGCTTCCGGGCTAGCGGGAGTTGGTGAGCAGTTCTTC.

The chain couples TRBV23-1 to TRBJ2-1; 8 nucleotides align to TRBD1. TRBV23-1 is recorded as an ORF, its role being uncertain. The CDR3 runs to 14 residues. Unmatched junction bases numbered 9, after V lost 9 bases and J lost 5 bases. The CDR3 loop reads CARSPGTGDNEQFF. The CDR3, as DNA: TGCGCCAGGTCCCCAGGGACAGGAGACAATGAGCAGTTCTTC.

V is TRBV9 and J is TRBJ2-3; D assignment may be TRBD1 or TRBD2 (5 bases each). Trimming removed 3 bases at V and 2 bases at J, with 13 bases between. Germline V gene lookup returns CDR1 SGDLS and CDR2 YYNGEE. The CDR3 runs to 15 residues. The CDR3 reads CASSALGTTTDTQYF. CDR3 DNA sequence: TGTGCCAGCAGCGCCTTGGGGACGACCACAGATACGCAGTATTTT.

In DNA form, the CDR3 reads TGCAGCGTTGATGACCCCGGGACAGTTGGGGATGAGCAGTTCTTC. This gives the protein CSVDDPGTVGDEQFF. The V and J genes are TRBV29-1 and TRBJ2-1; 7 positions agree with TRBD1. V was clipped by 3 bases and J by 8 bases; unmatched bases: 13. Looked up from germline, CDR1 is SQVTM and CDR2 is ANQGSEA. CDR3 length equals 15 residues.

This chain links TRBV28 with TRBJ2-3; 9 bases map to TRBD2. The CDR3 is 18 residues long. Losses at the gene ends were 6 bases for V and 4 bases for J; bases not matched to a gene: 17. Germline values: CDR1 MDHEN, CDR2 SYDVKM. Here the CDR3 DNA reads TGTGCCAGCAGGGATGAAGCGGGAGGCCCCGCCCGGGCAGATACGCAGTATTTT. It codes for CASRDEAGGPARADTQYF.

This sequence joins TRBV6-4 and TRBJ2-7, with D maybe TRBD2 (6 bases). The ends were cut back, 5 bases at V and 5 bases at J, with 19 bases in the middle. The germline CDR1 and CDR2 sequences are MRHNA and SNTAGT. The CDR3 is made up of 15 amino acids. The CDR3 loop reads CASSNRGRRENEQYF. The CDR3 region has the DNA TGTGCCAGCAGTAACCGTGGCCGGAGGGAGAACGAGCAGTACTTC.

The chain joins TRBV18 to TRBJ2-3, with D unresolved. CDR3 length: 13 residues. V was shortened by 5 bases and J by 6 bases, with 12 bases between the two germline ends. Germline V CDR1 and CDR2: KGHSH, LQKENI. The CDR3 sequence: CASSFLGEDTQYF. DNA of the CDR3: TGTGCCAGCTCATTTCTCGGAGAGGATACGCAGTATTTT.

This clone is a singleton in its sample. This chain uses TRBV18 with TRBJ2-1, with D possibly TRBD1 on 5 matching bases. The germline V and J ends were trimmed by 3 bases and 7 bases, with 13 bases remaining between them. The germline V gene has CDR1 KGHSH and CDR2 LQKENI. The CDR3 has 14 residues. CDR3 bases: TGTGCCAGCTCACCGGTCCAGGGCCGGAATGAGCAGTTCTTC. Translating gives CASSPVQGRNEQFF.

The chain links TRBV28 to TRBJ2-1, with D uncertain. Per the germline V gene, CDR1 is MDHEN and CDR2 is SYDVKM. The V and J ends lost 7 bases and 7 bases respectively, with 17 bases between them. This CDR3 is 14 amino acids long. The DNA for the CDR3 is TGTGCCAGCAAAATTAGTAAGGGCAGGAATGAGCAGTTCTTC. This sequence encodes CASKISKGRNEQFF.

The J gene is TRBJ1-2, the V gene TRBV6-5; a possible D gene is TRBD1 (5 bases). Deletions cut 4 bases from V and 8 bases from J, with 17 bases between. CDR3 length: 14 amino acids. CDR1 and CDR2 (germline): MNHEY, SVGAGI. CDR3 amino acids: CASSSSLAGQGYTF. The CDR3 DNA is TGTGCCAGCAGTTCCTCCTTGGCAGGGCAAGGCTACACCTTC.

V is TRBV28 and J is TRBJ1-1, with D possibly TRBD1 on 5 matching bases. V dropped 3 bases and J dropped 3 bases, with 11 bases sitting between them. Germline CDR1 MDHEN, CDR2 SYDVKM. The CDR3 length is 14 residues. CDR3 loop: CASSLGGGDTEAFF. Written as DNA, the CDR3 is TGTGCCAGCAGTTTGGGCGGGGGAGACACTGAAGCTTTCTTT.

CDR3 region: CASSSPPAVDTQYF. In DNA form, the CDR3 reads TGTGCCAGCAGTTCCCCCCCAGCGGTTGATACGCAGTATTTT. The chain couples TRBV28 to TRBJ2-3, with TRBD2 as a possible D gene (5 bases). The CDR3 totals 14 residues. V was shortened by 4 bases and J by 6 bases, with 14 bases between the two germline ends. Germline lookup yields CDR1 MDHEN and CDR2 SYDVKM.

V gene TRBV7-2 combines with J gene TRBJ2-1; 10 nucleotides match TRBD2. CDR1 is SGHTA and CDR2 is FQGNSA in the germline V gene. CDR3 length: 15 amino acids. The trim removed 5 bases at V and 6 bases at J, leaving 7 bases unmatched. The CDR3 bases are TGTGCCAGCAGCCGGCTAGCGGGAGCTTCCAATGAGCAGTTCTTC. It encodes CASSRLAGASNEQFF.

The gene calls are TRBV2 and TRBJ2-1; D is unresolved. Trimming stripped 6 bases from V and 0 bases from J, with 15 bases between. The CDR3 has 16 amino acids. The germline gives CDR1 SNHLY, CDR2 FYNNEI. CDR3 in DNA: TGTGCCAGCAGGGCCATAGTGGGAAGCTCCTACAATGAGCAGTTCTTC. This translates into CASRAIVGSSYNEQFF.

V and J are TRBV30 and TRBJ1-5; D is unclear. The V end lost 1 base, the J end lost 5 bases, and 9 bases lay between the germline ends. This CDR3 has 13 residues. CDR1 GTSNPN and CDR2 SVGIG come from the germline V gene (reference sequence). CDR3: CAWSGGRDQPQHF. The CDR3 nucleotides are TGTGCCTGGAGTGGAGGGAGGGATCAGCCCCAGCATTTT.

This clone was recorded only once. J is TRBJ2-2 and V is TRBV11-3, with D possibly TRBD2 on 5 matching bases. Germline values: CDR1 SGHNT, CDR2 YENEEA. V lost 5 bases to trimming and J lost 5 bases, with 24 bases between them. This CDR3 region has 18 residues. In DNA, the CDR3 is TGTGCCAGCAGCCCCCGCCCAAGCTGGGGAGCATCTACCGGGGAGCTGTTTTTT. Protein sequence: CASSPRPSWGASTGELFF.

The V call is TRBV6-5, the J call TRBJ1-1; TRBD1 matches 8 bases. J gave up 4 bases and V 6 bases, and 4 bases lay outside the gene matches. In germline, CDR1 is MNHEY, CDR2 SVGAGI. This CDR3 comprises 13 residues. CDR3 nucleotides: TGTGCCAGCAGGGCGGACAGGGCCACTGAAGCTTTCTTT. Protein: CASRADRATEAFF.

In nucleotides, the CDR3 is TGTGCCAGCGGACTAGCGGGGAACAATGAGCAGTTCTTC. It translates to CASGLAGNNEQFF. This rearrangement joins TRBV19 to TRBJ2-1, with 12 bases identical to TRBD2. V trimming: 9 bases; J trimming: 5 bases; junction bases outside the gene matches: 2. This CDR3 has 13 residues. The V gene's germline CDR1 is LNHDA and CDR2 SQIVND (reference sequence).

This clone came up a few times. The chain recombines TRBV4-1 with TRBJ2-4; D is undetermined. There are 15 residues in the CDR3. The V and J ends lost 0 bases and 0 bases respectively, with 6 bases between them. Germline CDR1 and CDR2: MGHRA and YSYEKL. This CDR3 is CASSQEVTAKNIQYF. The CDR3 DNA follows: TGCGCCAGCAGCCAAGAAGTCACAGCCAAAAACATTCAGTACTTC.